The 32 T cell receptor beta chains given below trace back to one sample, sequenced in a study of blood T cells in healthy people across ages. Then a second PCR, running roughly 7 to 11 cycles, was carried out with a sample-barcoded 5' primer and a J-beta primer mix. One entry per CDR3 protein, called by TCRdb with MiXCR from the 5' RACE reads. This table holds approximately 670,000 distinct CDR3 sequences, approximately 40% found once. The source material was blood. The receptor set was obtained from an older man in good health.

The V call is TRBV12-3 or TRBV12-4, the J call TRBJ2-5; 13 nucleotides agree with TRBD2. CDR3 size: 15 residues. After removal of 5 bases from V and 5 bases from J, the junction contained 5 bases not matched to a gene. The CDR3 loop is CASSPLAGGPETQYF. The DNA of the CDR3 is TGTGCCAGCAGTCCACTAGCGGGGGGGCCGGAGACCCAGTACTTC.

V gene TRBV12-3 or TRBV12-4 combines with J gene TRBJ2-1; D might be TRBD2 (6 bases). The CDR3 contains 13 residues. The V end was cut by 5 bases, the J end by 9 bases, with 14 bases between. CDR3: CASSPSGVGEQFF. The CDR3 DNA is TGTGCCAGCAGTCCCTCGGGGGTAGGTGAGCAGTTCTTC.

This clonotype was seen many times. The gene calls are TRBV9 and TRBJ2-1; D is unclear. This CDR3 spans 15 amino acids. Deletions cut 7 bases from V and 5 bases from J, with 19 bases between. Germline V CDR1 and CDR2: SGDLS, YYNGEE. CDR3 in DNA: TGTGCCAGCTGCGCCTCAGGTGCGAATAACAATGAGCAGTTCTTC. This sequence encodes CASCASGANNNEQFF. Filled out from reference TRBV9 and TRBJ2-1, the complete variable domain reads DSGVTQTPKHLITATGQRVTLRCSPRSGDLSVYWYQQSLDQGLQFLIQYYNGEERAKGNILERFSAQQFPDLHSELNLSSLELGDSALYFCASCASGANNNEQFFGPGTRLTVL.

This clonotype appeared once. The chain employs TRBV19 and TRBJ2-7; 9 bases line up with TRBD1. The J call may be faulty, since TRBJ2-5 better matches the DNA end. Germline CDR1 LNHDA, CDR2 SQIVND (reference sequence). The CDR3 has 14 amino acids. The CDR3 is CASSMGDREETQYF. In DNA, the CDR3 is TGTGCCAGTAGTATGGGGGACAGGGAAGAGACCCAGTACTTC.

V usage is TRBV6-1 and J usage is TRBJ2-4; TRBD1 matches at 10 bases. The J call may be wrong; the DNA end is better matched by TRBJ2-7. Germline V CDR1 and CDR2: MNHNS, SASEGT. The CDR3 covers 20 residues. As DNA, the CDR3 is TGTGCCAGCAGTGAAGAGGAGGGGACAGGGGCTGTCCTCAGCTCCTACGAGCAGTACTTC. Translation gives CASSEEEGTGAVLSSYEQYF.

This clonotype was detected many times. The CDR3 loop is CASSQTGLVETQYF. The CDR3 DNA follows: TGTGCCAGCAGCCAGACAGGATTGGTAGAGACCCAGTACTTC. The chain carries TRBV4-2 and TRBJ2-5; a possible D gene is TRBD1 (6 bases). Germline values: CDR1 LGHNA, CDR2 YNFKEQ. Trimming shortened V by 3 bases and J by 4 bases, and 12 bases separated the two germline ends. The CDR3 extends over 14 amino acids.

To note about this clonotype: Mismatch with germline at one junction end may stem from a read error. This chain connects TRBV7-9 to TRBJ2-5; D possibly corresponds to TRBD2 (5 bases). Germline-derived CDR1 and CDR2 are SEHNR and FQNEAQ (reference sequence). CDR3 length: 11 amino acids. The CDR3 loop reads CASSVAGEQYF. CDR3 bases: TGTGCCAGCAGCGTAGCTGGGGAGCAGTACTTC.

The rearrangement links TRBV12-3 or TRBV12-4 to TRBJ2-5; the match to TRBD1 covers 9 bases. The CDR3 is 14 amino acids. Trimming removed 4 bases from V and 5 bases from J; junction bases left unmatched: 5. Written as DNA, the CDR3 is TGTGCCAGCAGTTCGGGACAGGGCGTCGAGACCCAGTACTTC. It yields the protein CASSSGQGVETQYF.

This clonotype has a handful of counts. The V gene is TRBV10-1, the J gene TRBJ2-1; TRBD1 aligns across 10 bases. Germline CDR1 WNHNN, CDR2 SYGVQD (reference sequence). With V trimmed by 4 bases and J by 8 bases, 11 bases remained unmatched. This CDR3 has 16 residues. Here the CDR3 reads CASSARGTGARDEQFF. CDR3 in DNA: TGCGCCAGCAGTGCCCGGGGGACAGGGGCTCGGGATGAGCAGTTCTTC.

V is TRBV5-5 and J is TRBJ2-3; the match to TRBD2 covers 11 bases. CDR3 length: 14 amino acids. With 3 bases clipped from V and 6 bases from J, the junction kept 3 bases outside the gene matches. The germline V gene has CDR1 SGHKS and CDR2 YYEKEE (reference sequence). This chain's CDR3 is CASSYGTSGDTQYF. CDR3 nucleotide sequence: TGTGCCAGCAGCTACGGGACTAGCGGTGATACGCAGTATTTT.

This clonotype was seen more than once but under ten times. The chain carries TRBV11-2 and TRBJ2-3, with a tentative D call TRBD1 (6 bases). This CDR3 comprises 11 residues. CDR1 SGHAT and CDR2 FQNNGV come from the germline V gene. With 8 bases removed from V and 8 bases from J, the gap between germline ends came to 11 bases. CDR3 in amino acids: CASFGQSTQYF. The CDR3 region has the DNA TGTGCCAGCTTCGGACAGTCTACGCAGTATTTT.

This clonotype was detected many times. V gene TRBV7-2 combines with J gene TRBJ2-1; 9 bases are shared with TRBD1. The CDR3 contains 15 residues. The J segment lost 6 bases and the V segment lost 4 bases, leaving 7 bases of the junction unmatched. Germline CDR1 and CDR2: SGHTA and FQGNSA. CDR3 amino acids: CASSSPGQGGNEQFF. The CDR3, as DNA: TGTGCCAGCAGCTCACCGGGACAGGGTGGCAATGAGCAGTTCTTC. Full variable domain (rest looked up from reference TRBV7-2 and TRBJ2-1): GAGVSQSPSNKVTEKGKDVELRCDPISGHTALYWYRQSLGQGLEFLIYFQGNSAPDKSGLPSDRFSAERTGGSVSTLTIQRTQQEDSAVYLCASSSPGQGGNEQFFGPGTRLTVL.

This clonotype has just one count. CDR3 region: CASSYTVSGAHGQPQHF. CDR3 in DNA: TGTGCCAGCAGTTACACAGTTTCGGGTGCCCACGGACAGCCCCAGCATTTT. The rearrangement uses TRBV6-2 or TRBV6-3 and TRBJ1-5; D not resolved. This CDR3 is built from 17 residues. V gave up 2 bases and J gave up 7 bases, with 21 bases separating them. The germline gives CDR1 MNHEY, CDR2 SVGEGT.

This clonotype was observed many times. CDR3 sequence: CSGYLGGQETQYF. The CDR3 DNA is TGCAGTGGTTACCTCGGGGGGCAAGAGACCCAGTACTTC. This chain uses TRBV20-1 with TRBJ2-5; 7 bases align to TRBD2. CDR3 length: 13 amino acids. Germline V gene data show CDR1 as DFQATT and CDR2 as SNEGSKA (reference sequence). With V trimmed by 7 bases and J by 2 bases, 7 bases remained unmatched.

This clonotype has more than one count but fewer than ten. This rearrangement joins TRBV7-2 to TRBJ2-3, with 8 bases aligning to TRBD2. The V segment lost 4 bases and the J segment 1 base; nucleotides outside the gene matches: 7. CDR3 length: 16 amino acids. The germline V gene has CDR1 SGHTA and CDR2 FQGNSA. In nucleotides, the CDR3 is TGTGCCAGCAGCTCCCGGGGGGGCTGGGGCACAGATACGCAGTATTTT. Encoded protein: CASSSRGGWGTDTQYF.

This sequence joins TRBV10-3 and TRBJ2-5; D unresolved. CDR1 ENHRY and CDR2 SYGVKD come from the germline V gene. Trimming took 8 bases from V and 5 from J, leaving 15 bases between them. The CDR3 is 13 amino acids. The chain's CDR3 is CAISASGRETQYF. CDR3 coding DNA: TGTGCCATCTCGGCCTCGGGTCGGGAGACCCAGTACTTC.

The genes are TRBV7-8 and TRBJ2-7, with TRBD2 matching over 10 bases. The CDR3 extends over 16 amino acids. J lost 2 bases, V lost 5 bases, and 9 bases had no gene match. Germline V gene sequence: CDR1 SGHVS, CDR2 FQNEAQ. The CDR3 sequence is CASSQKTGLATYEQYF. DNA of the CDR3: TGTGCCAGCAGCCAAAAGACGGGACTAGCGACCTACGAGCAGTACTTC. The full variable domain, its missing parts supplied by reference TRBV7-8 and TRBJ2-7, is GAGVSQSPRYKVAKRGQDVALRCDPISGHVSLFWYQQALGQGPEFLTYFQNEAQLDKSGLPSDRFFAERPEGSVSTLKIQRTQQEDSAVYLCASSQKTGLATYEQYFGPGTRLTVT.

This clonotype was seen a handful of times. The chain carries TRBV2 and TRBJ1-5; 7 bases align to TRBD1. The germline gives CDR1 SNHLY, CDR2 FYNNEI. With 6 bases clipped from V and 1 base from J, the junction kept 9 bases outside the gene matches. CDR3 size: 16 residues. Here the CDR3 DNA reads TGTGCCAGCAGCTCCCAGACAGGGTTGAGCAATCAGCCCCAGCATTTT. It codes for CASSSQTGLSNQPQHF.

A few counts support this clonotype. This sequence joins TRBV3-1 and TRBJ2-3; D is possibly TRBD2 (5 bases). The ends were cut back, 3 bases at V and 5 bases at J, with 9 bases in the middle. The CDR3 consists of 13 residues. Germline CDR1 is LGHDT and CDR2 is YNNKEL (reference sequence). The CDR3 reads CASSQMAGDTQYF. The CDR3 region has the DNA TGTGCCAGCAGCCAGATGGCGGGAGATACGCAGTATTTT.

This clonotype was observed once. The chain uses TRBV20-1 and TRBJ2-1; 8 bases align to TRBD2. CDR1 is DFQATT, CDR2 SNEGSKA, per germline (reference sequence). CDR3 length: 16 amino acids. V lost 2 bases, J lost 13 bases, and 19 bases stayed unmatched. In nucleotides, the CDR3 is TGCAGTGCTAGACCCACTAGCGGACCCCTCCAAGAGACCCAGTTCTTC. It codes for CSARPTSGPLQETQFF.

The chain recombines TRBV6-2 or TRBV6-3 with TRBJ2-5; TRBD2 aligns across 15 bases. The V and J ends lost 8 bases and 4 bases, in that order; junction bases with no gene match: 8. This CDR3 has 16 amino acids. The germline V gene encodes CDR1 MNHEY and CDR2 SVGEGT. CDR3 residues: CASLSGLAGGIETQYF. The CDR3 DNA sequence: TGTGCCAGCCTGTCGGGACTAGCGGGAGGAATAGAGACCCAGTACTTC.

The genes are TRBV7-3 and TRBJ2-3, with 7 bases that match TRBD2. The CDR3 covers 16 residues. Germline trimming cut 2 bases from V and 0 bases from J; bases unmatched to any gene: 5. The V gene's germline CDR1 is SGHTA and CDR2 FQGTGA. The CDR3 nucleotides are TGTGCCAGCAGCTTAGCGGGAGATGGGAGCACAGATACGCAGTATTTT. It yields the protein CASSLAGDGSTDTQYF.

The CDR3 nucleotides are TGCGCCAGCAGCCTTAACCAAGGAGGTTCACCCCTCCACTTT. This gives the protein CASSLNQGGSPLHF. The chain joins TRBV4-3 to TRBJ1-6, with D unclear. Trimming removed 4 bases at V and 9 bases at J, with 13 bases between. The CDR3 is 14 residues long. Looked up from germline, CDR1 is LGHNA and CDR2 is YSLEER.

As to this clonotype: Just one base apart from a much larger clone, this may be a read error. This rearrangement joins TRBV3-1 to TRBJ2-3; D unclear. The CDR3 is 14 amino acids. The germline V gene has CDR1 LGHDT and CDR2 YNNKEL (reference sequence). Trimming removed 3 bases at V and 2 bases at J, with 9 bases between. CDR3 nucleotide sequence: TGTGCCAGCAGCCACGGGCGAAACACAGATACGCAGTATTTT. Translation: CASSHGRNTDTQYF.

This clonotype was counted only a few times. The gene calls are TRBV27 and TRBJ2-3; 12 nucleotides line up with TRBD2. Germline V gene sequence: CDR1 MNHEY, CDR2 SMNVEV (reference sequence). The CDR3 is 16 residues long. With 5 bases clipped from V and 2 bases from J, the junction kept 5 bases outside the gene matches. CDR3 nucleotides: TGTGCCAGCAGTCGGACTAGCGGGGTTTACACAGATACGCAGTATTTT. Protein sequence: CASSRTSGVYTDTQYF.

This clonotype has a handful of counts. This rearrangement joins TRBV20-1 to TRBJ2-5, with 11 bases fitting TRBD2. This CDR3 contains 16 residues. Per the germline V gene, CDR1 is DFQATT and CDR2 is SNEGSKA (reference sequence). V lost 1 base, J lost 11 bases, and 15 bases stayed unmatched. The CDR3 nucleotides read TGCAGTGCTAGAGGGGGTAGCGGGAGGGCGGGCAATGAGCAGTACTTC. Its protein product is CSARGGSGRAGNEQYF.

The J gene is TRBJ2-7, the V gene TRBV6-1; the D call may be TRBD1 or TRBD2 (6 bases each). The CDR3 length is 16 residues. The V end was cut by 0 bases, the J end by 3 bases, with 15 bases between. Germline V lookup: CDR1 MNHNS, CDR2 SASEGT. The CDR3 sequence is CASSEALGGTVYEQYF. The CDR3 nucleotides read TGTGCCAGCAGTGAAGCGCTAGGGGGGACCGTCTACGAGCAGTACTTC.

There are many counts of this clonotype. One junction end does not reproduce the germline sequence, and a read error may be involved. V usage is TRBV29-1 and J usage is TRBJ2-5, with D perhaps given as TRBD1 or TRBD2 (6 bases each). Germline CDR1 and CDR2: SQVTM and ANQGSEA. This CDR3 region has 16 residues. CDR3 residues: CSVVLPTSGGQGTQYF. DNA for the CDR3: TGCAGCGTTGTACTGCCTACTTCTGGGGGGCAAGGGACCCAGTACTTC.

V and J are TRBV6-5 and TRBJ2-1; D is possibly TRBD1 (5 bases). Trimming removed 0 bases from V and 4 bases from J, with 10 bases in between. Looked up from germline, CDR1 is MNHEY and CDR2 is SVGAGI. There are 15 residues in the CDR3. The CDR3: CASSYSTEVYNEQFF. In DNA form, the CDR3 reads TGTGCCAGCAGTTACTCGACAGAAGTATACAATGAGCAGTTCTTC.

V is TRBV12-3 or TRBV12-4 and J is TRBJ2-2; no reliable D call. Trimming cost V 5 bases and J 2 bases, with 9 bases left between them. The CDR3 covers 14 residues. The CDR3 loop is CASSRASNTGELFF. The CDR3 coding sequence is TGTGCCAGCAGTAGGGCTTCTAACACCGGGGAGCTGTTTTTT.

This clonotype was found a few times. The V gene is TRBV6-5, the J gene TRBJ2-7; 10 bases agree with TRBD1. Germline CDR1 MNHEY, CDR2 SVGAGI. J was trimmed by 4 bases and V by 2 bases; bases with no gene match: 11. This CDR3 contains 17 residues. The CDR3 DNA reads as TGTGCCAGCAGTTACGGAGGCATGGGACAGGGGTCGTACGAGCAGTACTTC. Its protein is CASSYGGMGQGSYEQYF.

This chain connects TRBV15 to TRBJ2-1; D remains unclear. The germline gives CDR1 LNHNV, CDR2 YYDKDF (reference sequence). Trimming cost V 1 base and J 7 bases, with 8 bases left between them. The CDR3 sequence is 13 residues long. The CDR3 loop is CATSRVSANEQFF. The CDR3 coding sequence is TGTGCCACCAGCAGAGTCTCAGCTAATGAGCAGTTCTTC.